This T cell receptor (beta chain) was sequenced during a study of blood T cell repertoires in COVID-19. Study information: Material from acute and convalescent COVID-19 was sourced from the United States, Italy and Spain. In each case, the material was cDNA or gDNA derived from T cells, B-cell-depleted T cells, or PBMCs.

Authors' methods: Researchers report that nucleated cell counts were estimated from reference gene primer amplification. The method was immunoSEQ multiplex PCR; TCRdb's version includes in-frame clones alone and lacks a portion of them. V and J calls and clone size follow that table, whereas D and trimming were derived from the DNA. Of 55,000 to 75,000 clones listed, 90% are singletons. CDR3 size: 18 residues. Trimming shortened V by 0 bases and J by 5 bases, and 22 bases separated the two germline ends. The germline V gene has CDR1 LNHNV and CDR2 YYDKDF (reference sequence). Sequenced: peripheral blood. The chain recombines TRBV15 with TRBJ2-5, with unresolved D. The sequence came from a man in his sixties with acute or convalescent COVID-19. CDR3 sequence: CATSRDPIAAVAFETQYF. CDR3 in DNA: TGTGCCACCAGCAGAGATCCTATTGCGGCCGTTGCGTTCGAGACCCAGTACTTC. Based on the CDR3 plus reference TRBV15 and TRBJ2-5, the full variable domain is DAMVIQNPRYQVTQFGKPVTLSCSQTLNHNVMYWYQQKSSQAPKLLFHYYDKDFNNEADTPDNFQSRRPNTSFCFLDIRSPGLGDTAMYLCATSRDPIAAVAFETQYFGPGTRLLVL.